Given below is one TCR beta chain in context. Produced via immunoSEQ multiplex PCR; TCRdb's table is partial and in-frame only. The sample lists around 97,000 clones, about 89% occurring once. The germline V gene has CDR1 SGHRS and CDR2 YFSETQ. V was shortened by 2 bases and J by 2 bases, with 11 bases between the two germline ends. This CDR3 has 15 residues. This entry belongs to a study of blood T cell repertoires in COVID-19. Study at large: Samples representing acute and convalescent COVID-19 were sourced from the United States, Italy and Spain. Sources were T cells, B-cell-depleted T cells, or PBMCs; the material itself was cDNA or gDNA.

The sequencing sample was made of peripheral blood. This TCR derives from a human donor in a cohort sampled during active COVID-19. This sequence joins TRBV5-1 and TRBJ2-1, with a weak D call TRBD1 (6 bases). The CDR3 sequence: CASSLDQGTYNEQFF. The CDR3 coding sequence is TGCGCCAGCAGCTTAGACCAGGGGACCTACAATGAGCAGTTCTTC.